A selection of T cell receptor beta chains follows, all from one sample in a study of T cells expressing NK-cell markers. TCRdb reanalyzed the 5' RACE reads, giving one entry per CDR3 protein sequence and no DNA. In all, the sample yields some 340,000 distinct CDR3 sequences. Sequenced material: blood T cells: a sorted CD56 or NKG2C T cell subset, CD4+ or CD8+ T cells, or bulk PBMC T cells (not recorded which). All receptors derive from a man between 18 and 69 years old in good health. CDR3s include the opening cysteine and the closing phenylalanine or tryptophan.

V gene	J gene	CDR3 protein
TRBV9	TRBJ2-2	CASSAVGALYTGELFF
TRBV18	TRBJ1-1	CASSPRGGTEAFF
TRBV5-4	TRBJ2-5	CASSQLAGETQETQYF
TRBV12-3/TRBV12-4	TRBJ1-4	CASNRGWATNEKLFF
TRBV5-5	TRBJ1-4	CASSSPGVVEKLFF
TRBV20-1	TRBJ1-3	CSAATPDSGNTIYF
TRBV28	TRBJ1-5	CASSRRGPQHF
TRBV27	TRBJ2-3	CASRPRAGGIPPDTQYF
TRBV11-2	TRBJ2-1	CASSLVLAGGLSYNEQFF
TRBV20-1	TRBJ2-2	CSARVAGEVGTGELFF
TRBV4-2	TRBJ2-1	CASSQNLAVTSYNEQFF
TRBV7-9	TRBJ2-5	CASSLRGLAEETQYF
TRBV29-1	TRBJ2-3	CSADLTGGPTTDTQYF
TRBV3-1	TRBJ2-7	CASSPLAVRIYEQYF
TRBV29-1	TRBJ1-2	CSGRTGPGNYGYTF
TRBV15	TRBJ2-3	CATSSLLTGDTQYF
TRBV10-3	TRBJ2-1	CAISDAIRKGNEQFF
TRBV7-2	TRBJ2-2	CASSLGASGGADGELFF
TRBV6-1	TRBJ1-5	CASTRQGGGQPQHF
TRBV6-1	TRBJ2-5	CASSRRTQNQETQYF
TRBV6-1	TRBJ1-6	CASRQGFTSPLHF
TRBV5-1	TRBJ2-1	CASSPVAGATNEQFF
TRBV3-1	TRBJ1-6	CASSRSDNSPLHF
TRBV7-2	TRBJ1-2	CASSLRRDRPNYGYTF
TRBV7-9	TRBJ1-1	CASSWSGVVEAFF
TRBV28	TRBJ2-2	CASSRTGRTGELFF
TRBV12-3/TRBV12-4	TRBJ1-4	CASSPFERTGVFF
TRBV3-1	TRBJ1-1	CASSQGIGRAFF
TRBV3-1	TRBJ1-5	CASSYGTGYDQPQHF
TRBV6-1	TRBJ2-5	CASSVLGTQYF
TRBV28	TRBJ2-7	CASSLTTPGEVQQYF
TRBV3-1	TRBJ2-1	CASSRGTNEQFF
TRBV5-1	TRBJ2-1	CASSLSAGAGYNEQFF
TRBV5-4	TRBJ2-3	CASRSGSGSTDTQYF
TRBV7-2	TRBJ1-2	CASSLAVGPGGYGYTF
TRBV5-1	TRBJ1-4	CASSPSTLTNEKLFF
TRBV7-2	TRBJ2-5	CASSLAGGRETQYF
TRBV5-6	TRBJ2-5	CASSPETRETQYF
TRBV28	TRBJ1-4	CASSFGGWQEKLFF
TRBV7-2	TRBJ1-2	CASSPGGVYGVNYGYTF
TRBV10-3	TRBJ2-5	CAISESRLAGGPTQETQYF
TRBV5-1	TRBJ1-1	CASSISHPNTEAFF
TRBV25-1	TRBJ1-6	CASSEVGRRGDSPLHF
TRBV4-2	TRBJ2-1	CASSPLYTFQFLGEQFF
TRBV6-1	TRBJ1-5	CASNPALSRGQPQHF
TRBV20-1	TRBJ2-1	CSARVIAGDIYNEQFF
TRBV14	TRBJ1-6	CASSHGTGNSPLHF
TRBV20-1	TRBJ2-2	CSARTGRGTGELFF
TRBV20-1	TRBJ1-2	CSAFTWETGFNYGYTF
TRBV7-9	TRBJ2-5	CASSLGSAGETQYF
TRBV13	TRBJ2-3	CASSRQGSGGPDTQYF
TRBV12-3/TRBV12-4	TRBJ1-3	CASSFLRGSGNTIYF